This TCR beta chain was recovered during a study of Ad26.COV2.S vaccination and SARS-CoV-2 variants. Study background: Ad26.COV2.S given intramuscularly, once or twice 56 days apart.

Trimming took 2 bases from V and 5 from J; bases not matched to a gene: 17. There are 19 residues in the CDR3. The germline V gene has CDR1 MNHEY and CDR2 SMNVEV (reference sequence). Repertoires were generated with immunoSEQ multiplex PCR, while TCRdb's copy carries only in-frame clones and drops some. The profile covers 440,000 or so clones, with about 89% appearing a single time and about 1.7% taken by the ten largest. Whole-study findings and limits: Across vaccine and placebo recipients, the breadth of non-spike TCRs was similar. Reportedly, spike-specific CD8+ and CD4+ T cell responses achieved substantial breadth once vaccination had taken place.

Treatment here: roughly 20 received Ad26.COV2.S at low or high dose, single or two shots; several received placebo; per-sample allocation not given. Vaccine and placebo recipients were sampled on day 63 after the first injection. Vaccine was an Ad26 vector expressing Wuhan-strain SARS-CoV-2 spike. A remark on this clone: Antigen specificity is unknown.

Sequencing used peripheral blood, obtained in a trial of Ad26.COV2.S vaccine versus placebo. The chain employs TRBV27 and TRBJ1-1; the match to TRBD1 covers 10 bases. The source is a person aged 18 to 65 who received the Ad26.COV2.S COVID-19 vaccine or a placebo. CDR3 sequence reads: CASSLRGTRGRDRGTEAFF. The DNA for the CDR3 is TGTGCCAGCAGTTTACGCGGCACCAGGGGCCGGGACAGGGGAACTGAAGCTTTCTTT.